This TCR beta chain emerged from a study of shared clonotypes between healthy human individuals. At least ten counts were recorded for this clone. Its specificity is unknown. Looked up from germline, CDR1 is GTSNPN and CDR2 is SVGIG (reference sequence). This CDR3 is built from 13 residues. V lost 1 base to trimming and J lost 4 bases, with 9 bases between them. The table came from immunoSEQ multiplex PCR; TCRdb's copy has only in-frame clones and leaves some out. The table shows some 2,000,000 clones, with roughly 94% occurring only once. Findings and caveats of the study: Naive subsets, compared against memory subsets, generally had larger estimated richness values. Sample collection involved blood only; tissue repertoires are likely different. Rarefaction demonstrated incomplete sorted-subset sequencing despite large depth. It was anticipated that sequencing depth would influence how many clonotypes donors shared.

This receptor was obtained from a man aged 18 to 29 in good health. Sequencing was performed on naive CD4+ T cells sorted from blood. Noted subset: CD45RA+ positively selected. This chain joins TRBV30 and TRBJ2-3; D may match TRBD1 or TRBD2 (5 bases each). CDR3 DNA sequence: TGTGCCTGGAGTGGGGGGTATTCAGATACGCAGTATTTT. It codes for CAWSGGYSDTQYF.